A single T cell receptor (beta chain) is shown here with its context. Its antigen is not yet known. No base qualities exist here, and no much larger clone lies one base off it. This sample stems from a study of CD8 T cells in Susac syndrome (dated by TCRdb to the late 2010s). In the study overall: Among the sequenced Susac syndrome patients, five or six had clinically active disease and eight or nine were in clinical remission. At blood withdrawal, Susac syndrome patients were either therapy-naive, taking corticosteroids (in some cases with IVIg as well), or taking IVIg alone. Repertoire sequencing was used to test whether CD8+ T cell activation and differentiation in Susac syndrome was antigen driven.

RNA was extracted using the RNeasy kit, and about 0.5 to 1 microgram was reverse transcribed with random hexamers. The immunoSEQ multiplex PCR assay, which covers 54 Vbeta and 13 Jbeta segments, was used to amplify TCR beta CDR3 regions. Bias from PCR amplification was corrected by using a synthetic template baseline for primer optimization and for computational correction. The original pipeline was this. Reads were annotated to V, D and J genes per IMGT and analyzed with immunoSEQ Analyzer, keeping only productive sequences. To calculate clonality, Shannon entropy was normalized by log2 of the number of productive unique sequences and then subtracted from one. For each patient and control, public and private clones were evaluated among the 100 most prevalent clones. Clones were defined as Susac-specific if absent from the healthy and MS cohorts, from over a thousand published viral clones and from other ImmuneACCESS disease sequences. In TCRdb, the public reads were trimmed at Q25 with fastp and aligned with MiXCR, with productive beta chains retained. One record per CDR3 amino acid sequence lists the most common genes and DNA. These V and J calls are TCRdb output, not the study's own analysis. Across this sample there are 55,000 to 80,000 distinct CDR3 sequences, with 93% seen only once. The biggest ten clones account for about 0.14% of the sample.

Summary of the overall study and its limitations: The TCR sequencing and HLA analysis was acknowledged to have included a relatively small number of individuals. No clonal expansion was detected in the CD4+ T cell repertoire of Susac syndrome patients.

The CDR3 has 13 amino acids, counting the end cysteine and phenylalanine. Only the CDR3 DNA stays, 39 bases, in frame from base 1. CDR1 and CDR2, looked up from the germline V gene, are SGHRS and YFSETQ. Relative to germline, V is 4 bases shorter and J is 5 bases shorter, with 10 bases between their ends. Peripheral blood CD8+ and CD4+ T cells from healthy donors, Susac syndrome patients and multiple sclerosis patients were profiled by high-throughput TCR beta sequencing. The Susac syndrome patients fulfilled recently defined diagnostic criteria for definite or probable disease. Bulk CD8+ and CD4+ T cells were purified by magnetic negative isolation, whereas CD8+ TEMRA cells were enriched by FACS. Blood was collected in EDTA tubes and processed within 24 hours, with PBMCs isolated through density gradient centrifugation. PBMCs intended for TCR sequencing were frozen in liquid nitrogen and were later thawed in a 37 degrees C water bath. The sorted or isolated CD4+, CD8+ and CD8+ TEMRA cells reached a purity of at least 90%.

The TCR sequence derives from a human donor with Susac syndrome. The specimen sequenced was CD4+ T cells from PBMCs. The rearrangement joined TRBV5-1 to TRBJ2-1; TRBD1 is perhaps the D gene, given 6 matching bases. The bases read TGCGCCAGCAGCCGGGACACCCACAATGAGCAGTTCTTC. This yields the protein CASSRDTHNEQFF.